Shown below are 30 T cell receptor beta chains from a single sample sequenced in a study of T cells after yellow fever vaccination. Using its own MiXCR run on the 5' RACE reads, TCRdb lists one record per CDR3 protein. The data contain hundreds of thousands of distinct CDR3 sequences, around an eighth of them singletons. Source: PBMCs, taken on the day of the yellow fever booster vaccination. These receptors all stem from a man aged 25 to 40 who received the YFV17D yellow fever vaccine.

This clonotype was counted many times. The CDR3 region is CASSFYAGETYEQYF. The CDR3 DNA reads as TGCGCCAGCAGCTTTTATGCGGGAGAGACCTACGAGCAGTACTTC. The chain carries TRBV5-1 and TRBJ2-7; 7 positions match TRBD2. The CDR3 totals 15 residues. Germline V gene data show CDR1 as SGHRS and CDR2 as YFSETQ. The V segment lost 2 bases and the J segment 2 bases; nucleotides outside the gene matches: 7.

The chain carries TRBV28 and TRBJ1-4, with D hard to call. Trimming took 7 bases from V and 6 from J, leaving 15 bases between them. Germline CDR1 and CDR2: MDHEN and SYDVKM. The CDR3 is made up of 14 amino acids. CDR3 loop: CASTPGWRDEKLFF. The CDR3 DNA follows: TGTGCCAGCACCCCTGGGTGGCGCGATGAAAAACTGTTTTTT.

J is TRBJ2-1 and V is TRBV20-1, with D possibly matching TRBD2 (6 bases). Germline assignment: CDR1 DFQATT and CDR2 SNEGSKA (reference sequence). V was clipped by 1 base and J by 5 bases, with 12 bases between them. The CDR3 is made up of 14 amino acids. The CDR3 protein is CSARGPLADNEQFF. The CDR3 DNA is TGCAGTGCTAGAGGGCCTTTAGCGGACAATGAGCAGTTCTTC.

The rearrangement uses TRBV4-3 and TRBJ1-1; TRBD1 might be the D (5 bases). Germline V lookup: CDR1 LGHNA, CDR2 YSLEER. The length of the CDR3 is 15 residues. V was trimmed by 0 bases and J by 5 bases, leaving 13 bases between them. The CDR3 protein is CASSQDRGGLTEAFF. The CDR3 nucleotides read TGCGCCAGCAGCCAAGACCGGGGGGGACTGACTGAAGCTTTCTTT.

V and J are TRBV12-3 or TRBV12-4 and TRBJ2-1, with TRBD1 matching 7 bases. J lost 0 bases, V lost 1 base, and 6 bases had no gene match. The CDR3 runs to 17 residues. The CDR3 is CASSLDRPGGSYNEQFF. The CDR3 region has the DNA TGTGCCAGCAGTTTAGATCGTCCAGGGGGCTCCTACAATGAGCAGTTCTTC.

The chain employs TRBV15 and TRBJ2-7, with 8 bases identical to TRBD1. This CDR3 spans 15 amino acids. The V gene's germline CDR1 is LNHNV and CDR2 YYDKDF (reference sequence). V shed 0 bases, J shed 6 bases, and the junction held 7 bases outside the gene matches. CDR3 sequence (DNA): TGTGCCACCAGCAGAGAGGGCAGGGGGCTGGGCGAGCAGTACTTC. Protein product: CATSREGRGLGEQYF.

This clonotype was counted only a few times. The rearrangement links TRBV7-2 to TRBJ2-1; maybe TRBD2 (5 bases). Germline CDR1 SGHTA, CDR2 FQGNSA. The V gene lost 2 bases and the J gene lost 2 bases, with 10 bases spanning the gap. CDR3 length: 15 amino acids. CDR3 protein: CASSLRRVPYNEQFF. The CDR3 DNA is TGTGCCAGCAGCTTAAGGCGGGTACCCTACAATGAGCAGTTCTTC. The full variable domain, with the rest looked up from reference TRBV7-2 and TRBJ2-1, is GAGVSQSPSNKVTEKGKDVELRCDPISGHTALYWYRQSLGQGLEFLIYFQGNSAPDKSGLPSDRFSAERTGGSVSTLTIQRTQQEDSAVYLCASSLRRVPYNEQFFGPGTRLTVL.

The CDR3 sequence: CSAPRPPVAEAFF. DNA of the CDR3: TGCAGTGCTCCTCGCCCCCCAGTTGCTGAAGCTTTCTTT. The V and J genes are TRBV20-1 and TRBJ1-1; D unresolved. Trimming removed 5 bases at V and 6 bases at J, with 16 bases between. The CDR3 sequence is 13 residues long. Germline V gene data show CDR1 as DFQATT and CDR2 as SNEGSKA (reference sequence).

The sample holds a few counts of this clonotype. The V and J genes are TRBV29-1 and TRBJ2-1; D gene uncertain. V was pared by 8 bases and J by 3 bases, with 14 bases between. The CDR3 is 13 residues long. CDR1 is SQVTM and CDR2 is ANQGSEA in the germline V gene. This CDR3 is CSSAHTHYNEQFF. The DNA for the CDR3 is TGCAGCTCCGCCCATACCCACTACAATGAGCAGTTCTTC.

This clonotype was detected only a few times. The chain uses TRBV6-5 and TRBJ2-1; D is perhaps TRBD1 (5 bases). The V end lost 2 bases, the J end lost 1 base, and 12 bases lay between the germline ends. The germline gives CDR1 MNHEY, CDR2 SVGAGI. The CDR3 is 16 amino acids. Written as DNA, the CDR3 is TGTGCCAGCAGTTACAAGGGGCGGCAATCCTACAATGAGCAGTTCTTC. This encodes CASSYKGRQSYNEQFF.

The rearrangement links TRBV7-2 to TRBJ2-7; 8 bases map to TRBD1. The CDR3 consists of 15 residues. V was clipped by 1 base and J by 5 bases; unmatched bases: 7. Germline CDR1 and CDR2: SGHTA and FQGNSA. CDR3 bases: TGTGCCAGCAGCTTAGTCTGGACAGGGTACCACGAGCAGTACTTC. Protein product: CASSLVWTGYHEQYF.

V and J are TRBV5-1 and TRBJ2-5; possible D gene TRBD1, 5 bases. The CDR3 length is 14 residues. Germline V gives CDR1 SGHRS, CDR2 YFSETQ. Trimming left V 0 bases short and J 4 bases short, with 10 bases between. The CDR3 is CASSLEVGPETQYF. The CDR3 DNA reads as TGCGCCAGCAGCTTGGAGGTGGGGCCAGAGACCCAGTACTTC.

The chain combines TRBV20-1 with TRBJ1-4; D might be TRBD1 (6 bases). V was cut by 0 bases and J by 8 bases, with 16 bases left in between. The CDR3 has 15 residues. The germline V gene encodes CDR1 DFQATT and CDR2 SNEGSKA (reference sequence). The CDR3: CSARDPRGPGEKLFF. CDR3 sequence (DNA): TGCAGTGCTAGAGACCCCCGGGGGCCGGGGGAAAAACTGTTTTTT.

The chain joins TRBV20-1 to TRBJ1-4; tentatively, D is TRBD1 (6 bases). This CDR3 has 14 residues. The germline V and J ends were trimmed by 6 bases and 5 bases, with 16 bases remaining between them. Germline V gene sequence: CDR1 DFQATT, CDR2 SNEGSKA (reference sequence). The CDR3 nucleotides read TGCAGTGCCTTCAACCAGGGGCGAAATGAAAAACTGTTTTTT. Its protein is CSAFNQGRNEKLFF.

This clonotype was counted between two and nine times. The chain couples TRBV20-1 to TRBJ1-1, with 8 bases matching TRBD1. V lost 6 bases to trimming and J lost 5 bases; unmatched junction nucleotides: 14. Germline loops: CDR1 DFQATT, CDR2 SNEGSKA (reference sequence). The CDR3 runs 15 residues. The CDR3, as DNA: TGCAGTGCGATGGACAGGGCCTCAGGATGGACTGAAGCTTTCTTT. This translates into CSAMDRASGWTEAFF.

This chain joins TRBV11-3 and TRBJ2-7; D perhaps matches TRBD1 (5 bases). The CDR3 length is 15 residues. Trimming stripped 0 bases from V and 1 base from J, with 10 bases between. Germline CDR1 and CDR2: SGHNT and YENEEA. Written as DNA, the CDR3 is TGTGCCAGCAGCTTAGATGCAGGGAATTCCTACGAGCAGTACTTC. The encoded protein is CASSLDAGNSYEQYF.

The chain employs TRBV10-3 and TRBJ1-5; no clear D gene. This CDR3 has 13 residues. V was clipped by 2 bases and J by 6 bases, with 8 bases between them. The germline CDR1 and CDR2 sequences are ENHRY and SYGVKD. The CDR3 DNA reads TGTGCCATCAGTGAGCGGGAGAGTCAGCCCCAGCATTTT. Translation gives CAISERESQPQHF.

This clonotype was seen only a few times. Relative to the germline gene, one junction end is altered; a read error may explain this. The chain combines TRBV7-2 with TRBJ2-7, with 7 positions matching TRBD2. Germline CDR1 is SGHTA and CDR2 is FQGNSA. The CDR3 has 14 residues. DNA of the CDR3: TGTGCCAGCAGCCTAGCGGAACCTTTCTACGAGCAGTACTTC. This encodes CASSLAEPFYEQYF.

This clonotype appeared a few times. The J gene is TRBJ2-6, the V gene TRBV9; D gene uncertain. The V end lost 0 bases, the J end lost 2 bases, and 9 bases lay between the germline ends. The CDR3 has 16 amino acids. CDR1 SGDLS and CDR2 YYNGEE come from the germline V gene. DNA for the CDR3: TGTGCCAGCAGCGTAGCTAGGAGCGCTGGGGCCAACGTCCTGACTTTC. This gives the protein CASSVARSAGANVLTF.

V gene TRBV20-1 combines with J gene TRBJ1-1, with 11 nucleotides matching TRBD1. The CDR3 runs 14 residues. Germline V CDR1 and CDR2: DFQATT, SNEGSKA (reference sequence). V gave up 3 bases and J gave up 2 bases; unmatched junction bases: 2. The CDR3 loop reads CSARRTGGNTEAFF. The CDR3 DNA follows: TGCAGTGCTAGGAGGACAGGGGGCAACACTGAAGCTTTCTTT.

The J gene is TRBJ2-3, the V gene TRBV3-1, with a possible D match to TRBD1 (6 bases). CDR1 is LGHDT, CDR2 YNNKEL, per germline (reference sequence). The CDR3 totals 16 residues. V was trimmed by 1 base and J by 1 base, leaving 12 bases between them. The CDR3 nucleotides are TGTGCCAGCAGCCAAGGGGGGCGATGGGGCACAGATACGCAGTATTTT. Amino acid sequence: CASSQGGRWGTDTQYF.

This chain connects TRBV7-8 to TRBJ2-7; TRBD2 agrees at 14 bases. The CDR3 sequence is 17 residues long. V dropped 5 bases and J dropped 2; count of bases not matched to a gene: 8. In germline, CDR1 is SGHVS, CDR2 FQNEAQ. The CDR3 spells CASSPRTSGRPAYEQYF. DNA of the CDR3: TGTGCCAGCAGCCCTAGGACTAGCGGGAGGCCTGCCTACGAGCAGTACTTC.

This chain joins TRBV28 and TRBJ1-2; 7 bases are shared with TRBD1. V dropped 3 bases and J dropped 10; count of bases not matched to a gene: 5. The CDR3 has 12 amino acids. The V gene's germline CDR1 is MDHEN and CDR2 SYDVKM. Here the CDR3 reads CASSFRGGAYTF. For the CDR3, the DNA is TGTGCCAGCAGTTTTCGAGGGGGCGCCTACACCTTC.

The sample holds many counts of this clonotype. The chain has TRBV24-1 and TRBJ2-5; 7 nucleotides match TRBD2. The CDR3 contains 16 residues. Losses at the gene ends were 5 bases for V and 2 bases for J; bases not matched to a gene: 10. The germline gives CDR1 KGHDR, CDR2 SFDVKD. The CDR3 spells CATSGGLAGGQETQYF. The CDR3 nucleotides are TGTGCCACCAGTGGGGGATTAGCGGGCGGACAAGAGACCCAGTACTTC.

V is TRBV6-2 or TRBV6-3 and J is TRBJ2-4; 8 bases are shared with TRBD2. Germline V gene sequence: CDR1 MNHEY, CDR2 SVGEGT. The CDR3 totals 15 residues. With 11 bases clipped from V and 8 bases from J, the junction kept 17 bases outside the gene matches. DNA for the CDR3: TGTGCCTGTCGCCCCGGGGGGGAAAGGACGTACATTCAGTACTTC. Encoded protein: CACRPGGERTYIQYF.

This clonotype appeared many times. V and J are TRBV12-3 or TRBV12-4 and TRBJ2-5; D is undetermined. The CDR3 has 11 residues. The ends were cut back, 5 bases at V and 5 bases at J, with 6 bases in the middle. As DNA, the CDR3 is TGTGCCAGCAGTCCCATGGAGACCCAGTACTTC. It codes for CASSPMETQYF.

The chain uses TRBV29-1 and TRBJ2-3; D not resolved. Germline-derived CDR1 and CDR2 are SQVTM and ANQGSEA. V lost 4 bases to trimming and J lost 11 bases, with 22 bases between them. The CDR3 contains 14 residues. The CDR3 region has the DNA TGCAGCGTTGTTCGGTATGACGCCTTCAGTCTGCAGTATTTT. Its protein is CSVVRYDAFSLQYF.

The sample holds one count of this clonotype. This chain links TRBV6-2 or TRBV6-3 with TRBJ1-1; unclear D gene. Between the trimmed V and J ends, which lost 5 bases and 4 bases, there was a span of 11 bases. Germline V CDR1 and CDR2: MNHEY, SVGEGT. The CDR3 loop spans 13 amino acids. The CDR3 coding sequence is TGTGCCAGCAGTAACGCATTTGTCACTGAAGCTTTCTTT. As protein: CASSNAFVTEAFF.

This clonotype was observed a handful of times. The V call is TRBV6-5, the J call TRBJ1-6, with a possible D match to TRBD1 (6 bases). The CDR3 spans 16 residues. V was clipped by 6 bases and J by 7 bases, with 19 bases between them. Germline CDR1 is MNHEY and CDR2 is SVGAGI. CDR3 nucleotides: TGTGCCAGCAGCCTCCGGGGGCCTCAACCAAATTCACCCCTCCACTTT. It specifies CASSLRGPQPNSPLHF.

This clonotype appeared a single time. V and J are TRBV20-1 and TRBJ2-1, with 9 bases fitting TRBD2. V dropped 6 bases and J dropped 8; count of bases not matched to a gene: 17. The CDR3 loop spans 16 amino acids. Per the germline V gene, CDR1 is DFQATT and CDR2 is SNEGSKA (reference sequence). For the CDR3, the DNA is TGCAGTGCCCCGCTGGGTGGGCGGGAGGGCCTCCATGAGCAGTTCTTC. Residues: CSAPLGGREGLHEQFF.